The rows below give T cell receptor beta chains drawn from one sample of a study of cytomegalovirus exposure and HLA in healthy donors. Sequencing used immunoSEQ multiplex PCR; TCRdb keeps in-frame clones, though not all of them. The sample includes 40,000 to 45,000 clones. Sequencing was carried out using PBMCs. These receptors were obtained from a woman under 40 in good health and CMV-seronegative. Each CDR3 is given with its conserved first and last residue. The D gene is left open where the match is weak.

j_call v_call d_call cdr3_aa cdr3_nt
TRBJ1-1 TRBV9 - CASSASGDTEAFF TGTGCCAGCAGCGCCTCCGGGGATACTGAAGCTTTCTTT
TRBJ2-5 TRBV9 TRBD2 CASSVGGSTQETQYF TGTGCCAGCAGCGTAGGCGGGAGTACACAAGAGACCCAGTACTTC
TRBJ2-3 TRBV7-8 - CASSLRGSTDTQYF TGTGCCAGCAGCCTGCGTGGTAGCACAGATACGCAGTATTTT
TRBJ2-3 TRBV6-4 - CASSAVPTDTQYF TGTGCCAGCAGTGCGGTCCCCACAGATACGCAGTATTTT
TRBJ2-1 TRBV11-3 TRBD2 CASSSKAGLFSYNEQFF TGTGCCAGCAGCTCTAAAGCGGGACTCTTTTCCTACAATGAGCAGTTCTTC
TRBJ1-6 TRBV30 - CAWGRVSYNSPLHF TGTGCCTGGGGCCGGGTTTCATATAATTCACCCCTCCACTTT
TRBJ1-1 TRBV29-1 TRBD1 CSVVNDRVGTEAFF TGCAGCGTTGTAAACGACAGGGTGGGTACTGAAGCTTTCTTT
TRBJ2-7 TRBV6-1 TRBD2 CASRLAGALSYEQYF TGTGCCAGCAGACTAGCGGGAGCGTTATCCTACGAGCAGTACTTC
TRBJ2-5 TRBV7-9 TRBD1 CASSVGQGVIETQYF TGTGCCAGCAGCGTGGGACAGGGGGTAATAGAGACCCAGTACTTC
TRBJ2-5 TRBV4-1 - CASSQEIGVVETQYF TGCGCCAGCAGCCAGGAGATCGGGGTGGTCGAGACCCAGTACTTC
TRBJ1-5 TRBV6-5 TRBD1 CASKRGQGNQPQHF TGTGCCAGCAAACGAGGACAGGGGAATCAGCCCCAGCATTTT
TRBJ2-5 TRBV29-1 TRBD2 CSVALAGGALETQYF TGCAGCGTAGCGCTAGCGGGAGGTGCCCTAGAGACCCAGTACTTC
TRBJ2-7 TRBV18 TRBD2 CASSPQLAGANDEQYF TGTGCCAGCTCACCCCAACTAGCGGGAGCTAACGACGAGCAGTACTTC
TRBJ1-2 TRBV6-1 - CASSEYSLGGSYGYTF TGTGCCAGCAGTGAATATTCCCTCGGCGGGAGCTATGGCTACACCTTC
TRBJ1-1 TRBV7-2 - CASSLGSGSEAFF TGTGCCAGCAGCTTAGGGTCTGGCTCTGAAGCTTTCTTT
TRBJ2-1 TRBV13 TRBD1 CASSTRQGIRPGLHELLNNEQFF TGTGCCAGCAGCACCAGACAGGGGATCAGACCGGGACTTCACGAGCTCCTGAACAATGAGCAGTTCTTC
TRBJ1-4 TRBV6-1 - CASSDAGGHEKLFF TGTGCCAGCAGTGACGCGGGGGGGCATGAAAAACTGTTTTTT
TRBJ2-7 TRBV10-2 TRBD1 CASSGRGQGAYEQYF TGCGCCAGCAGTGGTAGGGGACAGGGGGCCTACGAGCAGTACTTC
TRBJ1-1 TRBV4-1 - CASSLQSQGLTEAFF TGCGCCAGCAGCCTACAATCTCAGGGGCTCACTGAAGCTTTCTTT
TRBJ2-2 TRBV19 - CASSMVGRNTGELFF TGTGCCAGTAGTATGGTGGGGAGGAACACCGGGGAGCTGTTTTTT
TRBJ2-5 TRBV19 TRBD1 CASRVQGTETQYF TGTGCCAGTAGGGTACAGGGGACGGAGACCCAGTACTTC
TRBJ2-3 TRBV27 - CASSYGGTSTDTQYF TGTGCCAGCAGTTACGGAGGGACCAGCACAGATACGCAGTATTTT
TRBJ1-2 TRBV7-8 TRBD1 CASSLVFRGVYGYTF TGTGCCAGCAGCTTAGTGTTCAGGGGGGTTTATGGCTACACCTTC
TRBJ2-7 TRBV11-3 - CASSTGIYEQYF TGTGCCAGCAGCACGGGGATCTACGAGCAGTACTTC
TRBJ2-5 TRBV4-1 TRBD1 CASSQRIPTRGFYF TGCGCCAGCAGCCAGAGGATCCCGACCAGGGGGTTCTACTTC
TRBJ2-7 TRBV6-5 - CASRHRQAYEQYF TGTGCCAGCAGGCATCGACAGGCCTACGAGCAGTACTTC
TRBJ2-5 TRBV28 TRBD1 CASSRPGTGRRETQYF TGTGCCAGCAGCCGTCCCGGGACAGGGCGGAGGGAGACCCAGTACTTC
TRBJ2-5 TRBV4-3 - CASSDTRGTQYF TGCGCCAGCAGCGATACGCGAGGGACCCAGTACTTC
TRBJ2-2 TRBV9 - CASSVNSLSFTGELFF TGTGCCAGCAGCGTAAATAGCCTGAGTTTCACCGGGGAGCTGTTTTTT
TRBJ2-7 TRBV27 TRBD1 CATRDRDIYEQYF TGTGCCACCCGGGACAGGGATATCTACGAGCAGTACTTC
TRBJ2-1 TRBV4-1 - CASSAIVAAVSSYNEQFF TGCGCCAGCAGCGCAATCGTTGCTGCCGTGAGCTCCTACAATGAGCAGTTCTTC
TRBJ2-3 TRBV18 TRBD1 CASSPQRQGADTQYF TGTGCCAGCTCACCTCAGAGACAGGGAGCAGATACGCAGTATTTT
TRBJ1-4 TRBV6-5 - CASSSNRVREKLFF TGTGCCAGCAGTTCCAACAGGGTCCGGGAAAAACTGTTTTTT
TRBJ2-3 TRBV9 - CASSVEEGSKQYF TGTGCCAGCAGCGTAGAGGAGGGGAGTAAGCAGTATTTT
TRBJ1-2 TRBV7-9 - CASSPTEPYGYTF TGTGCCAGCAGCCCGACGGAGCCTTATGGCTACACCTTC
TRBJ2-7 TRBV11-2 TRBD1 CASRIQGDSYEQYF TGTGCCAGCAGGATACAGGGGGACTCCTACGAGCAGTACTTC
TRBJ1-5 TRBV6-1 - CATKNGVQPQHF TGTGCCACCAAAAACGGGGTTCAGCCCCAGCATTTT
TRBJ2-1 TRBV28 TRBD1 CATCRDRTYNEQFF TGTGCCACCTGCCGGGACAGGACCTACAATGAGCAGTTCTTC
TRBJ1-4 TRBV7-9 TRBD1 CASSTGQGGKNEKLFF TGTGCCAGCAGCACGGGACAGGGGGGAAAAAATGAAAAACTGTTTTTT
TRBJ1-2 TRBV7-8 TRBD1 CASSDGGQGSGYTF TGTGCCAGCTCCGACGGGGGACAGGGAAGTGGCTACACCTTC
TRBJ1-5 TRBV4-2 TRBD1 CASSQEQGRGQPQHF TGTGCCAGCAGCCAAGAACAGGGGAGAGGTCAGCCCCAGCATTTT
TRBJ2-5 TRBV10-3 TRBD1 CAIRGGQGQETQYF TGTGCCATCAGGGGGGGACAGGGCCAAGAGACCCAGTACTTC
TRBJ1-4 TRBV6-6 - CASSYSRGWEKLFF TGTGCCAGCAGTTACTCGCGGGGCTGGGAAAAACTGTTTTTT
TRBJ2-7 TRBV10-3 TRBD1 CAIRSGTGGSEQYF TGTGCCATCAGATCCGGGACAGGGGGCTCCGAGCAGTACTTC